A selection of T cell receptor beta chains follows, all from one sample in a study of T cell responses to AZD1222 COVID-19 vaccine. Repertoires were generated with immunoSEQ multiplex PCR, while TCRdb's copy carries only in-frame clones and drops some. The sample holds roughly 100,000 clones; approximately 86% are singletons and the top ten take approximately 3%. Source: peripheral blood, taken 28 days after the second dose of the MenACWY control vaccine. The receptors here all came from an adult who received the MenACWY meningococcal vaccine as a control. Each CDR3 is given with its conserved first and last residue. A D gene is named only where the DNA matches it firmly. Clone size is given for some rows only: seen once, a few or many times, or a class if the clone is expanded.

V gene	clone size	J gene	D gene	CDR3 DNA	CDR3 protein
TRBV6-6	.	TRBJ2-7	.	TGTGCCAGCACGAAGGGGGGGACCTACGAGCAGTACTTC	CASTKGGTYEQYF
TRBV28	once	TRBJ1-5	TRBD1	TGTGCCAGCAGCCGACAGGGACAGGGGCAAGATCAGCCCCAGCATTTT	CASSRQGQGQDQPQHF
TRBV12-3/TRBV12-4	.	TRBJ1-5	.	TGTGCCAGCAGTTTAGGTCAGGTTGAGCCCCAGCATTTT	CASSLGQVEPQHF
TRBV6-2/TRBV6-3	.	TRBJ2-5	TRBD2	TGTGCCAGCAGTCCCCGACTAGCGGGGGGGCGGTATCAAGAGACCCAGTACTTC	CASSPRLAGGRYQETQYF
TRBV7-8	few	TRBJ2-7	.	TGTGCCAGCAGCCGATGGAACACGGCAGACCGATACGAGCAGTACTTC	CASSRWNTADRYEQYF
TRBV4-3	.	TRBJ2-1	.	TGCGCCAGCAGCCAAGGACACTTGAGCTCCTACAATGAGCAGTTCTTC	CASSQGHLSSYNEQFF
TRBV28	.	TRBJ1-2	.	TGTGCCAGCAGTTGGGGCAGGGTTCGTGGCTACACCTTC	CASSWGRVRGYTF
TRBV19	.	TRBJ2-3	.	TGTGCCAGTAGTATAAATCGGTATCCAGATACGCAGTATTTT	CASSINRYPDTQYF
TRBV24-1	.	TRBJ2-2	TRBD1	TGTGCCACCAGTGATCCTCGACAGGGGCGCACCGGGGAGCTGTTTTTT	CATSDPRQGRTGELFF
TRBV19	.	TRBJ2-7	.	TGTGCCAGTAGCCCCAGGGCCGGGGGATACGAGCAGTACTTC	CASSPRAGGYEQYF
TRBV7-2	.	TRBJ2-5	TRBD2	TGTGCCAGCACCGCCGTTAGCGGGGGGTACCAAGAGACCCAGTACTTC	CASTAVSGGYQETQYF
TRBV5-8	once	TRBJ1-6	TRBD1	TGTGCCAGCAGCTTACCGACAGGGTTCGATTCACCCCTCCACTTT	CASSLPTGFDSPLHF
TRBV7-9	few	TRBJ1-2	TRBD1	TGTGCCAGCAGCTTGGGGCCAGGGGGCGCTTTTGGCTACACCTTC	CASSLGPGGAFGYTF
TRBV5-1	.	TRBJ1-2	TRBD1	TGCGCCAGCAGCTACCCGGGACAGGGAGAGAAGGGCTACACCTTC	CASSYPGQGEKGYTF
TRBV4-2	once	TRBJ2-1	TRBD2	TGTGCCAGCAGCTCCCAAGCGGGGGGCCTTACAGACAATGAGCAGTTCTTC	CASSSQAGGLTDNEQFF
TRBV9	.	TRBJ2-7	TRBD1	TGTGCCAGCAGCGTAGCGGGACAGGGGCGCTCCTACGAGCAGTACTTC	CASSVAGQGRSYEQYF
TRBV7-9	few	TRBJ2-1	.	TGTGCCAGCAGCTCCTTGGGGCTACCTGCCTCCTTCGGCTACAATGAGCAGTTCTTC	CASSSLGLPASFGYNEQFF
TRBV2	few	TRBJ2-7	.	TGTGCCAGCAGTGGGGGGCAATTAACCTCCTACGAGCAGTACTTC	CASSGGQLTSYEQYF
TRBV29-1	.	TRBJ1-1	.	TGCAGCGTACGACAGGCGGCTGAAGCTTTCTTT	CSVRQAAEAFF
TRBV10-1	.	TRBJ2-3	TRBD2	TGCGCCAGCAGTGAAGGACTAGCGGGGGGGGGTTTTTCTAGCACAGATACGCAGTATTTT	CASSEGLAGGGFSSTDTQYF
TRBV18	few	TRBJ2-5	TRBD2	TGTGCCAGCTCACCACCATCCGGGGGGTTGGAGACCCAGTACTTC	CASSPPSGGLETQYF
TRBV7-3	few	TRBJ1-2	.	TGTGCCAGCAGTCAAATGGGAGGAGCCAACTATGGCTACACCTTC	CASSQMGGANYGYTF
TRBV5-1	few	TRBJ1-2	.	TGCGCCAGCAGCCCGGACGGACAGTCCCATAACTATGGCTACACCTTC	CASSPDGQSHNYGYTF
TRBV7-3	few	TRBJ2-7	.	TGTGCCAGCAGTAAAGCGGCCGGCTACGAGCAGTACTTC	CASSKAAGYEQYF
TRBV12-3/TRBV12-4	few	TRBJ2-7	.	TGTGCCAGCAGACCCGGGGGAATCGGCGAGCAGTACTTC	CASRPGGIGEQYF
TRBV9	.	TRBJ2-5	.	TGTGCCAGCAGCGGTGGAGGGGTCCAAGAGACCCAGTACTTC	CASSGGGVQETQYF
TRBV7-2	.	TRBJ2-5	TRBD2	TGTGCCAGCAGCCCACCGTCGACTAGCGGGGGGGCGGGAGAGACCCAGTACTTC	CASSPPSTSGGAGETQYF
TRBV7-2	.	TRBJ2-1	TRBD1	TGTGCCAGCAGCTTACGGGACAGGGACAGACAGTTCTTC	CASSLRDRDRQFF
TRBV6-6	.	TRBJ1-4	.	TGTGCCAGCAGTTACTCTGGTCAAAACCGGGAAAAACTGTTTTTT	CASSYSGQNREKLFF
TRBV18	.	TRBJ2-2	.	TGTGCCAGCTCACCAGGGAACGGGAACACCGGGGAGCTGTTTTTT	CASSPGNGNTGELFF
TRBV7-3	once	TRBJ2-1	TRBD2	TGTGCCAGCAGCTTTGGACTAGCGGGGGGCTATGAGCAGTTCTTC	CASSFGLAGGYEQFF
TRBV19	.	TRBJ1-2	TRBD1	TGTGCCAGTAGCGAAGCTGGACAGGGCAGGTATGGCTACACCTTC	CASSEAGQGRYGYTF
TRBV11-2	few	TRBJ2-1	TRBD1	TGTGCCAGCAGCTTTCAGGGGGTAGGGTCCTACAATGAGCAGTTCTTC	CASSFQGVGSYNEQFF
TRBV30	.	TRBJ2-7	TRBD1	TGTGCGGGGACAGGGGCCTACGAGCAGTACTTC	CAGTGAYEQYF
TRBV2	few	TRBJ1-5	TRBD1	TGTGCCAGCAGTAGGGGACAGGGGGTTGGGAGCAATCAGCCCCAGCATTTT	CASSRGQGVGSNQPQHF
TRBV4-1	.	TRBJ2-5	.	TGCGCCAGCAGCCCCTACAGGGAAGAGACCCAGTACTTC	CASSPYREETQYF
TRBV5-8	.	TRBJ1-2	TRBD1	TGTGCCAGCAGCTTTGGGCTATCGGGGACAGGGAATGGCTACACCTTC	CASSFGLSGTGNGYTF
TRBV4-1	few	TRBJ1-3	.	TGCGCCAGCAGCCAAGATCGAGGGACTGGAAACACCATATATTTT	CASSQDRGTGNTIYF
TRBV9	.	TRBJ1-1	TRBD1	TGTGCCAGCAGCGTATACGCTACAGGGGGCAACACTGAAGCTTTCTTT	CASSVYATGGNTEAFF
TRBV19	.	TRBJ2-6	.	TGTGCCAGTAGTTTTATTCAGGGGTTCTCCGGGGCCAACGTCCTGACTTTC	CASSFIQGFSGANVLTF
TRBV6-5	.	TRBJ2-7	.	TGTGCCAGCAGGGGCACAGGGTACTCCTACGAGCAGTACTTC	CASRGTGYSYEQYF
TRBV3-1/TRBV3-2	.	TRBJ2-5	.	TGTGCCAGCAGAGGACAACCCCAAGAGACCCAGTACTTC	CASRGQPQETQYF
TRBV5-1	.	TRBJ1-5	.	TGCGCCAGCAGCTTGGGTCCGGGGGGGAACAATCAGCCCCAGCATTTT	CASSLGPGGNNQPQHF
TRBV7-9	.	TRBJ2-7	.	TGTGCCAGCAGCTTATGGGGGGAGGTGTACGAGCAGTACTTC	CASSLWGEVYEQYF
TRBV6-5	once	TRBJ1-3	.	TGTGCCAGCCTTACCTTTAGCTCTGGAAACACCATATATTTT	CASLTFSSGNTIYF
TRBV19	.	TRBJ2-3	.	TGTGCCAGTGGTGTTTCTACGCAGTATTTT	CASGVSTQYF
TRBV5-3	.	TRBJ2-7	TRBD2	TGTGCCAGAAGCTTGTTTCTAGCGGGACTCTCCTACGAGCAGTACTTC	CARSLFLAGLSYEQYF
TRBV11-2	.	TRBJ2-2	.	TGTGCCAGCAGCTTTGACGGGACTACCGGGGAGCTGTTTTTT	CASSFDGTTGELFF
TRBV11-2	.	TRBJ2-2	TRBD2	TGTGCCAGCAACTTCCCTAGCGGGGGGGCAACCGGGGAGCTGTTTTTT	CASNFPSGGATGELFF
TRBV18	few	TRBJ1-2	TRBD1	TGTGCCAGCTCAGGACAGGGAGGGATTGGCTACACCTTC	CASSGQGGIGYTF
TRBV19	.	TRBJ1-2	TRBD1	TGTGCCAGTAGTATGGGACAGGGCTATGGCTACACCTTC	CASSMGQGYGYTF
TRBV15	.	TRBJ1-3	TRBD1	TGTGCCACCAGCAGACAGACAGGGTCAGGAAACACCATATATTTT	CATSRQTGSGNTIYF